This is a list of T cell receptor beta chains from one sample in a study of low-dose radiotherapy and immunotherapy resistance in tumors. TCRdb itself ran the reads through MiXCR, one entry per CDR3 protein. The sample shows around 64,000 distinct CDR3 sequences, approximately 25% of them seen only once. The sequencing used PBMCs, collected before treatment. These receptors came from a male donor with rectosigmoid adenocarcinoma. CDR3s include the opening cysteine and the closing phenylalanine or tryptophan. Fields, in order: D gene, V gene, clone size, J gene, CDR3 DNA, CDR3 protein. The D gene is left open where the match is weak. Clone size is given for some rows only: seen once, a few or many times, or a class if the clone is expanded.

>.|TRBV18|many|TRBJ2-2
TGTGCCAGCTCACCAAGCGACAGGCAAAGGACCGGGGAGCTGTTTTTT
CASSPSDRQRTGELFF
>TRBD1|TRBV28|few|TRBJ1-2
TGTGCCAGCAGCCCTGGGCAGGGGGCTTACTATGGCTACACCTTC
CASSPGQGAYYGYTF
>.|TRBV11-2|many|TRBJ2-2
TGTGCCAGCAGCTTAATGACTATCGGCACCGGGGAGCTGTTTTTT
CASSLMTIGTGELFF
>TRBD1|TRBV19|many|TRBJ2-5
TGTGCCAGTAGCCCCACCAAACAGGGGTCAGAGACCCAGTACTTC
CASSPTKQGSETQYF
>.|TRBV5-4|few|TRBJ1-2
TGTGCGAGTGGCGGGGGCATTGATGGCTACACCTTC
CASGGGIDGYTF
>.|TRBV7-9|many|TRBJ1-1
TGTGCCAGCAGCTTAGCTGTTGGGGAAGCTTTCTTT
CASSLAVGEAFF
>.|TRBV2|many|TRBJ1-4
TGTGCCATAGGGATCGAAAAACTGTTTTTT
CAIGIEKLFF
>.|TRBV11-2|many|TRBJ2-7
TGTGCCAGCAGCCCTGAAGACCGGCCCTCCTACGAGCAGTACTTC
CASSPEDRPSYEQYF
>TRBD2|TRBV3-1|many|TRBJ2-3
TGTGCCAGCAGTCCAAGCGGGGGGGGATACACAGATACGCAGTATTTT
CASSPSGGGYTDTQYF
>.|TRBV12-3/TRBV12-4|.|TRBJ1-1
TGTGCCAGCAGTCTAATCGACAGGAGTGAAGCTTTCTTT
CASSLIDRSEAFF
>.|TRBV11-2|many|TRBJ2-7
TGTGCCAGCAGCAAGCCGGACAGTTACGAGCAGTACTTC
CASSKPDSYEQYF
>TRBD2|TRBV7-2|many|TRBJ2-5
TGTGCCAGCAGCCCCCCTAGCGGGGAGACCCAGTACTTC
CASSPPSGETQYF
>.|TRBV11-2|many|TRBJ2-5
TGTGCCAGCAGCTTAGATCGGGGGATGTCATTAGAGACCCAGTACTTC
CASSLDRGMSLETQYF
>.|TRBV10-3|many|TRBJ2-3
TGTGCCATCAGTGTCAGTCCACAGGCCCCAGATACGCAGTATTTT
CAISVSPQAPDTQYF
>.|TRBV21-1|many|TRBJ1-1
TGTGCCAGCAGCAAAGTACAGGGGCCCCCGCTCATGAACACTGAAGCTTTCTTT
CASSKVQGPPLMNTEAFF
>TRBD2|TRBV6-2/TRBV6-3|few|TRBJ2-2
TGTGCCAGCAGTTACAAGGCGGGAGGGAACACCGGGGAGCTGTTTTTT
CASSYKAGGNTGELFF
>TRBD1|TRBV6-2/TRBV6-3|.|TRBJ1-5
TGTGCCAGCAGCCTTGGACAGGTGGATAGCAATCAGCCCCAGCATTTT
CASSLGQVDSNQPQHF
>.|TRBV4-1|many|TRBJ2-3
TGCGCCAGCAGCCAAGAGTCACAGACGATCCCCCCTAGCACAGATACGCAGTATTTT
CASSQESQTIPPSTDTQYF
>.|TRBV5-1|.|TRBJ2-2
TGCGCCAGCAGCTTCGCGACTGGCCTCGGGGAGCTGTTTTTT
CASSFATGLGELFF
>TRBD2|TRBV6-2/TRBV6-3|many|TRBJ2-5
TGTGCCAGTAAAATAGCGGGGGGCGGAGAGACCCAGTACTTC
CASKIAGGGETQYF
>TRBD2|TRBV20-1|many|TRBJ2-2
TGCAGTGCTAACGGCGGGGGGGTGACCACCGGGGAGCTGTTTTTT
CSANGGGVTTGELFF
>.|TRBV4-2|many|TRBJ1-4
TGTGCCAGCAGCCAAGACAGAAAAGCAACTAATGAAAAACTGTTTTTT
CASSQDRKATNEKLFF
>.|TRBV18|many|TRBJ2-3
TGTGCCAGCTCACCCACTCCAGATACGCAGTATTTT
CASSPTPDTQYF